These T cell receptor beta chains were read from a single sample in a study of blood T cells in healthy people across ages. Using its own MiXCR run on the 5' RACE reads, TCRdb lists one record per CDR3 protein. The table has 800,000 or so distinct CDR3 sequences, 25% seen once. This same sample was also part of a study on T cells of mothers and their children.

Sequencing input: blood. The receptors were sampled from a boy aged 10-17 years in good health. The CDR3 runs from the conserved cysteine through the conserved F or W. Each record gives: D gene, J gene, clone size, V gene, CDR3 DNA, CDR3 protein. A D gene is named only where the DNA matches it firmly. The size entry is marked missing in some rows and otherwise reads once, few, many or a size class.

TRBD1 | TRBJ1-6 | . | TRBV6-2/TRBV6-3 | TGTGCCAGCAGACCCACGGGACAGACCAATTCACCCCTCCACTTT | CASRPTGQTNSPLHF
TRBD1 | TRBJ2-3 | . | TRBV7-2 | TGTGCCAGCAGCTTAACCGAGACAGGGGGCCGGTCCACAGATACGCAGTATTTT | CASSLTETGGRSTDTQYF
. | TRBJ1-2 | . | TRBV5-6 | TGTGCCAGCAGCTCCTGGACGGTCTATGGCTACACCTTC | CASSSWTVYGYTF
. | TRBJ2-3 | . | TRBV6-1 | TGTGCCAGCATGTGGCGGTACGGGCCTAGCACAGATACGCAGTATTTT | CASMWRYGPSTDTQYF
. | TRBJ2-2 | few | TRBV12-5 | TGTGCTAGTGGTTTGGGACAGACGAACACCGGGGAGCTGTTTTTT | CASGLGQTNTGELFF
TRBD2 | TRBJ2-7 | . | TRBV28 | TGTGCCAGCAACTGGAGCGGGGTTTCCGACGAGCAGTACTTC | CASNWSGVSDEQYF
. | TRBJ1-1 | few | TRBV5-1 | TGCGCCAGTAGTTCGTCGCCGAAAGTTGAAGCTTTCTTT | CASSSSPKVEAFF
TRBD1 | TRBJ2-5 | few | TRBV7-2 | TGTGCCAGCAGCTTAAACAGGGGGTCACAAGAGACCCAGTACTTC | CASSLNRGSQETQYF
TRBD1 | TRBJ1-1 | . | TRBV2 | TGTGCCAGCAGTGTAGGGGACAGAGGTGGCACTGAAGCTTTCTTT | CASSVGDRGGTEAFF
. | TRBJ2-5 | . | TRBV7-9 | TGTGCCAGCAGCCCTGCTCCCGGACCCCAAGAGACCCAGTACTTC | CASSPAPGPQETQYF
TRBD2 | TRBJ2-7 | few | TRBV20-1 | TGCAGTGCTGGCATCGGCGGGAGCTCCTACGAGCAGTACTTC | CSAGIGGSSYEQYF
. | TRBJ2-2 | . | TRBV2 | TGTGCCAGCACCCCCAGCGGCAAGAGCACCGGGGAGCTGTTTTTT | CASTPSGKSTGELFF
. | TRBJ1-1 | few | TRBV7-9 | TGTGCCAGCAGCTTGGGGCCTATGACTGAAGCTTTCTTT | CASSLGPMTEAFF
. | TRBJ2-1 | . | TRBV5-4 | TGTGCCAGCAGCTTGGAGATCGGCGATGAGCAGTTCTTC | CASSLEIGDEQFF
TRBD1 | TRBJ2-5 | . | TRBV4-3 | TGCGCCAGCAGCCAACGGGACAGGGGGCTGGAGACCCAGTACTTC | CASSQRDRGLETQYF
. | TRBJ1-6 | few | TRBV7-9 | TGTGCCAGCAGCCGAGGGGCCGCAAATTCACCCCTCCACTTT | CASSRGAANSPLHF
TRBD2 | TRBJ2-4 | few | TRBV5-6 | TGTGCCAGCAGCCTCGGGAGGGCGAACATTCAGTACTTC | CASSLGRANIQYF
. | TRBJ2-2 | . | TRBV4-1 | TGCGCCAGCAGCGCAGGGGAGGGCTCGTTCGGGGAGCTGTTTTTT | CASSAGEGSFGELFF
. | TRBJ2-7 | . | TRBV27 | TGTGCCAGCAGTCCCGGCGGTTCTCTGGGTAATATGTTCTACGAGCAGTACTTC | CASSPGGSLGNMFYEQYF
TRBD2 | TRBJ2-4 | . | TRBV28 | TGTGCCAGCAGTTCCTGGGACTACCTAGCCAAAAACATTCAGTACTTC | CASSSWDYLAKNIQYF
TRBD1 | TRBJ1-1 | . | TRBV5-1 | TGCGCCAGCAGCTTACAGGGGGGGGCCACTGAAGCTTTCTTT | CASSLQGGATEAFF
TRBD1 | TRBJ2-7 | . | TRBV9 | TGTGCCAGCAGCGTAGACGACAGGGACGAGCAGTACTTC | CASSVDDRDEQYF
. | TRBJ1-2 | few | TRBV6-2/TRBV6-3 | TGTGCCATCCGAAACTGGAATGGCTACACCTTC | CAIRNWNGYTF
TRBD2 | TRBJ2-5 | . | TRBV20-1 | TGCAGTGCTGTCGGGACTAGCGGGGCTTATGAGACCCAGTACTTC | CSAVGTSGAYETQYF
TRBD1 | TRBJ2-1 | many | TRBV11-1 | TGTGCCAGCAGCCCACGGACAGGGGGCAATGAGCAGTTCTTC | CASSPRTGGNEQFF
. | TRBJ2-7 | few | TRBV10-3 | TGTGCCATCAGTGAGAATGGTCGGAGCTCCTACGAGCAGTACTTC | CAISENGRSSYEQYF
. | TRBJ2-4 | few | TRBV28 | TGTGCCAGCAGTTACGGGACACGCCTAGCCAAAAACATTCAGTACTTC | CASSYGTRLAKNIQYF
TRBD1 | TRBJ2-5 | few | TRBV2 | TGTGCCAGCAGACAAAACCGACAGGGAGAGACCCAGTACTTC | CASRQNRQGETQYF
TRBD2 | TRBJ2-5 | . | TRBV11-2 | TGTGCCTGCAGAATAGCGGGAGCGGGGGAGACCCAGTACTTC | CACRIAGAGETQYF
TRBD1 | TRBJ2-7 | . | TRBV5-1 | TGCGCCAGCAGCTCCTCGGGACAGGGGCGATACGAGCAGTACTTC | CASSSSGQGRYEQYF
. | TRBJ1-2 | . | TRBV3-1 | TGTGCCAGCAGTCCCAAGACAGGCTTCTCAGGGGGCTACACCTTC | CASSPKTGFSGGYTF
. | TRBJ2-1 | . | TRBV21-1 | TGTGCCAGCAGCAAATCCTCTAGAACCTACAATGAGCAGTTCTTC | CASSKSSRTYNEQFF
. | TRBJ2-5 | . | TRBV7-9 | TGTGCCAGCAGCCCGCGGACAGGCAGCCCGGGAGGACAAGAGACCCAGTACTTC | CASSPRTGSPGGQETQYF
TRBD1 | TRBJ1-6 | . | TRBV28 | TGTGCCAGCAAGAGCTTGACAGGGGATAATTCACCCCTCCACTTT | CASKSLTGDNSPLHF
TRBD2 | TRBJ2-7 | . | TRBV7-3 | TGTGCCAGCAGCCTTCGGACTAGCGGGGGACCACCGCAGTACTTC | CASSLRTSGGPPQYF
. | TRBJ1-2 | few | TRBV14 | TGTGCCAGCAGCCAACGAAGGACTTTTAACTATGGCTACACCTTC | CASSQRRTFNYGYTF
. | TRBJ2-2 | few | TRBV29-1 | TGCAGCGTTGTTTACGGGGCTTCCACCGGGGAGCTGTTTTTT | CSVVYGASTGELFF
. | TRBJ2-5 | . | TRBV2 | TGTGCCGGAATAAGACAGAGCCAAGAGACCCAGTACTTC | CAGIRQSQETQYF
. | TRBJ2-4 | . | TRBV5-1 | TGTGCCAGCAGCTTGGATCAGGGGGGATTGTTTTTAAGGTACTTC | CASSLDQGGLFLRYF
TRBD2 | TRBJ2-3 | few | TRBV28 | TGTGCCTGCAGTTTGCGACAGCGGGGAGGAGATACGCAGTATTTT | CACSLRQRGGDTQYF
. | TRBJ2-7 | few | TRBV11-1 | TGTGCCAGCAGCTCCGGCCCTCACCTCGAGCAGTACTTC | CASSSGPHLEQYF